This T cell receptor beta chain comes out of a study of T cell repertoires in cytomegalovirus infection. Whole-study findings and limits: Adding up the frequency of public TCR beta families identified people who carried CMV plus the relevant HLA.

The CDR3 loop spans 13 amino acids. The V gene lost 4 bases and the J gene lost 6 bases, with 10 bases spanning the gap. This clonotype was detected many times. Antigen specificity is unknown. TCRdb fed the reads into MiXCR, producing one record per CDR3 protein. The sample lists 150,000 to 200,000 distinct CDR3 sequences, roughly 14% occurring once. Material for sequencing was PBMCs. This clonotype originated in a human donor in good health (CMV status not recorded). Some clones in this sample may be carry-over from other donors' samples. This chain connects TRBV12-3 or TRBV12-4 to TRBJ2-1, with D unresolved. The CDR3 loop reads CASSSRSGNEQFF. DNA of the CDR3: TGTGCCAGCAGTTCAAGGTCGGGCAATGAGCAGTTCTTC.